This T cell receptor (beta chain) stems from a study of patients and donors after allogeneic stem cell transplantation. TCRdb re-derived calls from the RT-PCR reads in MiXCR, one entry per CDR3 protein. The data show 11,000 or so distinct CDR3 sequences, around 25% seen once. The CDR3 sequence is 11 residues long. With 3 bases removed from V and 0 bases from J, the gap between germline ends came to 3 bases. Germline values: CDR1 DFQATT, CDR2 SNEGSKA (reference sequence). The sequencing sample was made of blood, either unsorted or a sorted T cell fraction (not recorded which). The receptor was derived from a human donor who was either an allogeneic HSCT recipient or a stem cell or donor lymphocyte infusion donor (not recorded which). It is not recorded whose cells these are; they may come from a transplant donor. The rearrangement links TRBV20-1 to TRBJ2-7; no clear D gene. CDR3 DNA sequence: TGCAGTGCTAGGGGCTCCTACGAGCAGTACTTC. Its protein product is CSARGSYEQYF.